This T cell receptor (beta chain) is from a study of blood T cell repertoires in COVID-19. Study background: Sites in the United States, Italy and Spain provided acute and convalescent COVID-19 samples. Sample material is recorded as cDNA or gDNA derived from T cells, B-cell-depleted T cells, or PBMCs.

In the authors' workflow: It was from reference gene primer amplification that nucleated cell counts were estimated. TCRdb keeps only in-frame clones here, not all; method: immunoSEQ multiplex PCR. For V, J and clone size, that table is used; D and trimming come from the DNA. Altogether a few hundred thousand clones are present, approximately 80% being singletons, with the ten largest covering 9.5% to 15%. The CDR3 loop spans 16 amino acids. Trimming took off 0 bases at V and 1 base at J, with 10 bases between the two ends. CDR1 LGHNA and CDR2 YNFKEQ come from the germline V gene. As regards this clone: Other DNA sequences in the same sample also yield this CDR3.

The sample comprised peripheral blood. The sequence came from a human donor in a cohort sampled during active COVID-19. The chain has TRBV4-2 and TRBJ2-1; D is unresolved. In nucleotides, the CDR3 is TGTGCCAGCAGCCAAGACGCCCCCGGGTCCTACAATGAGCAGTTCTTC. Amino acids: CASSQDAPGSYNEQFF.